Following are 30 T cell receptor beta chains from one sample sequenced in a study of blood T cell repertoires in COVID-19. Libraries were prepared by immunoSEQ multiplex PCR; TCRdb keeps only in-frame clonotypes and omits some of them. Of under 150,000 clones in the sample, approximately 81% were seen once. Sequencing was done on a sample of peripheral blood. All receptors come from a human donor in a cohort sampled during active COVID-19.

The V call is TRBV11-2, the J call TRBJ2-1, with 11 bases aligning to TRBD2. This CDR3 comprises 16 residues. Trimming at V came to 5 bases and at J to 15 bases, leaving 18 bases not matched to a gene. Germline assignment: CDR1 SGHAT and CDR2 FQNNGV. Written as DNA, the CDR3 is TGTGCCAGCAGCCCCCCCCGCGCGGCTAGCGGGGGGCGTCGGTTCTTC. Residues: CASSPPRAASGGRRFF.

The J gene is TRBJ1-6, the V gene TRBV6-1; D possibly corresponds to TRBD1 (6 bases). The CDR3 has 14 amino acids. Trimming left V 3 bases short and J 5 bases short, with 8 bases between. Germline loops: CDR1 MNHNS, CDR2 SASEGT. The CDR3, as DNA: TGTGCCAGCAGTGATCAGGGGCATAATTCACCCCTCCACTTT. It codes for CASSDQGHNSPLHF.

The gene calls are TRBV5-1 and TRBJ1-1; possibly TRBD1 for D (5 bases). V was trimmed by 3 bases and J by 0 bases, leaving 15 bases between them. The CDR3 sequence is 16 residues long. From germline, CDR1 is SGHRS and CDR2 YFSETQ. The CDR3 DNA follows: TGCGCCAGCAGCTCCAACCGGGGGGTGGTGAACACTGAAGCTTTCTTT. The encoded protein is CASSSNRGVVNTEAFF.

The V gene is TRBV5-4, the J gene TRBJ1-1; 9 bases are shared with TRBD1. CDR3 size: 14 residues. The germline V gene has CDR1 SGHNT and CDR2 YYREEE (reference sequence). V lost 5 bases, J lost 4 bases, and 6 bases stayed unmatched. The CDR3 DNA sequence: TGTGCCAGCAGTCCCCGGGACAGGGTCACTGAAGCTTTCTTT. Residues: CASSPRDRVTEAFF.

A few counts support this clone. The gene calls are TRBV5-5 and TRBJ1-6; D unresolved. The CDR3 covers 14 residues. CDR1 and CDR2 (germline): SGHKS, YYEKEE (reference sequence). Trimming pared 2 bases from V and 10 bases from J, leaving 13 bases between. CDR3 residues: CASSFEREGSPLHF. The CDR3 region has the DNA TGTGCCAGCAGCTTCGAAAGGGAGGGCTCACCCCTCCACTTT.

The V call is TRBV6-2 or TRBV6-3, the J call TRBJ2-3; TRBD2 agrees at 11 bases. The germline CDR1 and CDR2 sequences are MNHEY and SVGEGT. J was trimmed by 2 bases and V by 9 bases; bases with no gene match: 10. CDR3 length: 16 amino acids. The CDR3 DNA follows: TGTGCCAGTAGTCCGGGGACTAGCGGAATCACAGATACGCAGTATTTT. As protein: CASSPGTSGITDTQYF.

This clone was seen once. The chain employs TRBV24-1 and TRBJ1-1, with 9 bases aligning to TRBD1. Germline CDR1 is KGHDR and CDR2 is SFDVKD. The trim removed 7 bases at V and 4 bases at J, leaving 6 bases unmatched. The CDR3 sequence is 14 residues long. CDR3 region: CATRGQGESTEAFF. The CDR3 nucleotides read TGTGCCACCAGGGGACAGGGAGAGAGCACTGAAGCTTTCTTT.

The chain combines TRBV11-2 with TRBJ2-3, with TRBD2 identical over 9 bases. V lost 5 bases to trimming and J lost 3 bases; unmatched junction nucleotides: 12. The CDR3 runs to 17 residues. Germline assignment: CDR1 SGHAT and CDR2 FQNNGV. The CDR3 DNA is TGTGCCAGCAGCCCGCCCAGGACTAGCGCTGGTACAGATACGCAGTATTTT. Translation: CASSPPRTSAGTDTQYF.

CDR3 protein: CATSRARADGYTF. The CDR3, as DNA: TGTGCCACCAGCAGAGCCAGGGCAGATGGCTACACCTTC. V usage is TRBV15 and J usage is TRBJ1-2; the D gene is possibly TRBD1 (5 bases). Trimming took off 1 base at V and 6 bases at J, with 9 bases between the two ends. This CDR3 contains 13 residues. In germline, CDR1 is LNHNV, CDR2 YYDKDF (reference sequence).

The chain uses TRBV28 and TRBJ1-2, with TRBD1 matching over 7 bases. V shed 5 bases, J shed 1 base, and the junction held 4 bases outside the gene matches. This CDR3 comprises 14 residues. CDR1 is MDHEN and CDR2 is SYDVKM in the germline V gene. DNA of the CDR3: TGTGCCAGCAGTCCAGGGGGACATAACTATGGCTACACCTTC. This encodes CASSPGGHNYGYTF.

The V gene is TRBV7-2, the J gene TRBJ1-4, with 9 bases fitting TRBD1. V dropped 5 bases and J dropped 6; count of bases not matched to a gene: 13. Germline V gene lookup returns CDR1 SGHTA and CDR2 FQGNSA. This CDR3 comprises 17 residues. CDR3 loop: CASSQLHGGTGYEKLFF. Written as DNA, the CDR3 is TGTGCCAGCAGCCAACTCCATGGGGGGACAGGGTATGAAAAACTGTTTTTT.

The chain has TRBV7-8 and TRBJ1-1; TRBD1 matches at 11 bases. J gave up 4 bases and V 5 bases, and 9 bases lay outside the gene matches. Germline V gene sequence: CDR1 SGHVS, CDR2 FQNEAQ. The CDR3 is 16 residues long. The CDR3 here is CASSRTGGAGGTEAFF. The CDR3 coding sequence is TGTGCCAGCAGCAGGACAGGGGGCGCAGGGGGCACTGAAGCTTTCTTT.

This rearrangement joins TRBV7-9 to TRBJ2-7; 9 nucleotides agree with TRBD1. From germline, CDR1 is SEHNR and CDR2 FQNEAQ (reference sequence). This CDR3 region has 13 residues. V lost 6 bases, J lost 2 bases, and 2 bases stayed unmatched. The chain's CDR3 is CASRRQGAYEQYF. The CDR3 DNA follows: TGTGCCAGCAGAAGACAGGGGGCCTACGAGCAGTACTTC.

A single count supports this clone. This chain links TRBV20-1 with TRBJ2-7; no reliable D call. Germline V gene sequence: CDR1 DFQATT, CDR2 SNEGSKA (reference sequence). The CDR3 totals 11 residues. Trimming took off 2 bases at V and 0 bases at J, with 2 bases between the two ends. The CDR3 region is CSARLSYEQYF. Here the CDR3 DNA reads TGCAGTGCTAGACTCTCCTACGAGCAGTACTTC.

This chain joins TRBV4-3 and TRBJ1-5, with D perhaps TRBD1 (5 bases). The CDR3 contains 17 residues. Per the germline V gene, CDR1 is LGHNA and CDR2 is YSLEER. V shed 1 base and J shed 4 bases, with 17 bases lying between them. Here the CDR3 DNA reads TGCGCCAGCAGCCAAGGAGCTGTGACAGCAAGAAATCAGCCCCAGCATTTT. Its translation is CASSQGAVTARNQPQHF.

The chain links TRBV5-4 to TRBJ2-7; D is ambiguous. Trimming pared 6 bases from V and 2 bases from J, leaving 12 bases between. The V gene's germline CDR1 is SGHNT and CDR2 YYREEE (reference sequence). This CDR3 region has 13 residues. The CDR3 loop reads CASNRGGAYEQYF. CDR3 nucleotide sequence: TGTGCCAGCAATCGTGGCGGAGCCTACGAGCAGTACTTC.

V gene TRBV19 combines with J gene TRBJ2-1; D possibly corresponds to TRBD1 (6 bases). This CDR3 has 13 amino acids. V lost 2 bases and J 4 bases, leaving 6 bases between the germline ends. Germline-derived CDR1 and CDR2 are LNHDA and SQIVND (reference sequence). CDR3 in DNA: TGTGCCAGTAGTATAAGGGGGTACAATGAGCAGTTCTTC. Protein sequence: CASSIRGYNEQFF.

CDR3 region: CASSYDSGGAPNTQYF. CDR3 DNA: TGTGCCAGCAGTTACGACAGCGGGGGGGCCCCCAATACGCAGTATTTT. V is TRBV6-7 and J is TRBJ2-3; the match to TRBD2 covers 10 bases. TRBV6-7 is an open reading frame, and its role is uncertain. This CDR3 is 16 amino acids long. J was trimmed by 7 bases and V by 2 bases; bases with no gene match: 9.

The rearrangement links TRBV6-4 to TRBJ1-2; TRBD1 is a possible D gene (5 bases). Trimming shortened V by 4 bases and J by 4 bases, and 10 bases separated the two germline ends. The CDR3 consists of 13 residues. CDR1 is MRHNA and CDR2 is SNTAGT in the germline V gene. CDR3 in DNA: TGTGCCAGCAGTGTTTCGGGGGGCTATGGCTACACCTTC. Amino acids: CASSVSGGYGYTF.

This clone was detected only once. The chain combines TRBV6-1 with TRBJ2-7, with D uncertain. The CDR3 runs to 14 residues. V lost 2 bases and J 3 bases, leaving 11 bases between the germline ends. CDR1 and CDR2 (germline): MNHNS, SASEGT. The CDR3 spells CASSEPEQFYEQYF. CDR3 nucleotide sequence: TGTGCCAGCAGTGAACCGGAACAGTTCTACGAGCAGTACTTC.

This clone appeared a single time. V is TRBV7-8 and J is TRBJ2-1, with 8 bases identical to TRBD2. With 1 base clipped from V and 4 bases from J, the junction kept 21 bases outside the gene matches. The length of the CDR3 is 21 residues. In germline, CDR1 is SGHVS, CDR2 FQNEAQ. CDR3 loop: CASSLGDTTSGLTSPYNEQFF. The CDR3 bases are TGTGCCAGCAGCTTAGGTGATACTACTAGCGGCCTTACTTCCCCTTACAATGAGCAGTTCTTC. The whole variable domain, remainder taken from reference TRBV7-8 and TRBJ2-1, is GAGVSQSPRYKVAKRGQDVALRCDPISGHVSLFWYQQALGQGPEFLTYFQNEAQLDKSGLPSDRFFAERPEGSVSTLKIQRTQQEDSAVYLCASSLGDTTSGLTSPYNEQFFGPGTRLTVL.

The CDR3 is CASSSDRGQGNTEAFF. CDR3 sequence (DNA): TGTGCCAGCAGTTCCGACAGGGGGCAGGGGAACACTGAAGCTTTCTTT. The rearrangement links TRBV6-6 to TRBJ1-1, with 10 nucleotides matching TRBD1. The CDR3 covers 16 residues. The germline V gene has CDR1 MNHNY and CDR2 SVGAGI (reference sequence). Trimming took 4 bases from V and 1 from J; bases not matched to a gene: 6.

The chain couples TRBV27 to TRBJ2-7, with a tentative D call TRBD1 (5 bases). The CDR3 loop spans 14 amino acids. Germline CDR1 MNHEY, CDR2 SMNVEV (reference sequence). V was trimmed by 6 bases and J by 6 bases, leaving 18 bases between them. The CDR3 spells CASSRSPPGIEQYF. The CDR3 DNA sequence: TGTGCCAGCAGCCGCTCCCCTCCAGGGATCGAGCAGTACTTC.

The CDR3 bases are TGTGCCAGCAGTCCGGCAGGGGGCTTAGGCTACACCTTC. This codes for CASSPAGGLGYTF. V usage is TRBV12-3 or TRBV12-4 and J usage is TRBJ1-2, with 8 bases matching TRBD1. There are 13 residues in the CDR3. With 5 bases clipped from V and 8 bases from J, the junction kept 7 bases outside the gene matches.

V gene TRBV11-3 combines with J gene TRBJ2-6; D may be TRBD2 (5 bases). Germline V gene sequence: CDR1 SGHNT, CDR2 YENEEA. This CDR3 is 15 amino acids long. With 4 bases removed from V and 2 bases from J, the gap between germline ends came to 9 bases. CDR3 coding DNA: TGTGCCAGCAGCTCCGGGGTCCCTGGGGCCAACGTCCTGACTTTC. Translated, it gives CASSSGVPGANVLTF.

The V and J genes are TRBV10-1 and TRBJ2-7; the match to TRBD2 covers 13 bases. This CDR3 comprises 18 residues. Germline V gives CDR1 WNHNN, CDR2 SYGVQD (reference sequence). V lost 0 bases and J lost 2; bases outside the gene matches: 7. CDR3 region: CASSESGLAGLTTYEQYF. CDR3 DNA sequence: TGCGCCAGCAGTGAGTCGGGACTAGCGGGGCTAACAACCTACGAGCAGTACTTC.

The sample holds a few counts of this clone. V and J are TRBV9 and TRBJ2-1; D is possibly TRBD2 (6 bases). V lost 4 bases and J 0 bases, leaving 17 bases between the germline ends. Germline CDR1 is SGDLS and CDR2 is YYNGEE. The CDR3 has 17 residues. CDR3 amino acids: CASSPRGRGGSYNEQFF. CDR3 in DNA: TGTGCCAGCAGCCCCCGAGGGCGGGGTGGCTCCTACAATGAGCAGTTCTTC.

The chain couples TRBV6-2 or TRBV6-3 to TRBJ2-1; TRBD1 is a possible D gene (5 bases). This CDR3 is built from 14 residues. Germline V gene sequence: CDR1 MNHEY, CDR2 SVGEGT. Between the trimmed V and J ends, which lost 6 bases and 2 bases, there was a span of 11 bases. CDR3 sequence (DNA): TGTGCCAGCAGCCCGGACACAGCCTACAATGAGCAGTTCTTC. Its translation: CASSPDTAYNEQFF.

This chain joins TRBV7-6 and TRBJ1-2, with D unresolved. Trimming removed 1 base at V and 5 bases at J, with 8 bases between. Looked up from germline, CDR1 is SGHVS and CDR2 is FNYEAQ. The CDR3 runs 13 residues. This CDR3 reads CASSLGGLYGYTF. The CDR3 coding sequence is TGTGCCAGCAGCTTAGGTGGGCTTTATGGCTACACCTTC.

The chain links TRBV9 to TRBJ2-7; no clear D. CDR1 is SGDLS, CDR2 YYNGEE, per germline. CDR3 length: 13 residues. V was cut by 0 bases and J by 2 bases, with 6 bases left in between. CDR3 in amino acids: CASSVGEAYEQYF. CDR3 in DNA: TGTGCCAGCAGCGTAGGAGAAGCCTACGAGCAGTACTTC.